The rows below give T cell receptor beta chains drawn from one sample of a study of radiation and T cells in renal cell carcinoma. The protocol was immunoSEQ multiplex PCR, while the TCRdb copy is restricted to in-frame clones and leaves out a portion. The table records about 130,000 clones, more than 70% of them present only once. The source material was blood, sampled from a patient whose treatment included radiotherapy and nephrectomy. These TCRs come from a woman between 50 and 59 years old with renal cell carcinoma. Both conserved end residues are part of each CDR3. Fields, in order: D gene, V gene, clone size, J gene, CDR3 DNA, CDR3 protein. A D gene is named only where the DNA matches it firmly. Clone size is stated in some rows and not others, as once, few, many or a class when expanded.

>TRBD1|TRBV10-2|NA|TRBJ1-1
TGCGCCAGCTCTAAGGGGGCTTGGGGAGCCCGCCAAGCTTTCTTT
CASSKGAWGARQAFF
>NA|TRBV6-5|NA|TRBJ2-7
TGTGCCAGCAGTTTCCGTCGGGACTCCTACGAGCAGTACTTC
CASSFRRDSYEQYF
>NA|TRBV7-2|NA|TRBJ2-5
TGTGCCAGCAGCTTATTAGGGACGAAAGAGACCCAGTACTTC
CASSLLGTKETQYF
>TRBD1|TRBV5-4|NA|TRBJ2-7
TGTGCCAGCAGTCCCGACAGGGTAGGGCTGTACTTC
CASSPDRVGLYF
>TRBD1|TRBV5-1|few|TRBJ1-5
TGCGCCAGCAGCTACAACGGACAGGATAGCAATCAGCCCCAGCATTTT
CASSYNGQDSNQPQHF
>NA|TRBV5-4|NA|TRBJ1-2
TGTGCCAGCAGCTTGGAGGGAGTAGACTATGGCTACACCTTC
CASSLEGVDYGYTF
>NA|TRBV5-8|NA|TRBJ2-7
TGTGCCAGCAGCCATGGACAGCTCCTTGGTCTGGAGCAGTACTTC
CASSHGQLLGLEQYF
>TRBD1|TRBV6-1|NA|TRBJ2-3
TGTGCCAGCAGTCTCCGGGACAGGGATACGCAGTATTTT
CASSLRDRDTQYF
>NA|TRBV28|NA|TRBJ1-1
TGTGCCAGCAGAGGTGGTGGGGGGCATACTGAAGCTTTCTTT
CASRGGGGHTEAFF
>NA|TRBV18|NA|TRBJ1-2
TGTGCCAGCTCACCGGACAGAAACTATGGCCACACCTTC
CASSPDRNYGHTF
>TRBD1|TRBV5-5|NA|TRBJ1-6
TGTGCCAGCAGCTTGGGAGGAGGGCAGGGGGCGAGGTCACCCCTCCACTTT
CASSLGGGQGARSPLHF
>TRBD1|TRBV6-1|NA|TRBJ1-1
TGTGCCAGCAGTGAACTACAGGGGGGCACTGAAGCTTTCTTT
CASSELQGGTEAFF
>TRBD1|TRBV5-1|once|TRBJ1-1
TGCGCCAGTCGGGGACCCGCCGGGACAGTAAACACTGAAGCTTTCTTT
CASRGPAGTVNTEAFF
>NA|TRBV5-5|NA|TRBJ2-3
TGTGCCAGCAGCTCCCGAGGGGAGTCTAGCACAGATACGCAGTATTTT
CASSSRGESSTDTQYF
>NA|TRBV6-1|NA|TRBJ2-6
TGTGCCAGCAGTGGAATGCCGGGGCATAGCTCTGGGGCCAACGTCCTGACTTTC
CASSGMPGHSSGANVLTF
>NA|TRBV7-9|few|TRBJ1-1
TGTGCCAGCAGCCAAGCCTCTTCTCGGGCTTTCTTT
CASSQASSRAFF
>TRBD1|TRBV4-2|NA|TRBJ1-1
TGTGCCAGCAGCCAAGGACAGGGGGCGGACACTGAAGCTTTCTTT
CASSQGQGADTEAFF
>NA|TRBV9|NA|TRBJ1-3
TGTGCCAGCAGCGTAGGTCTTCAAGGCTCTGGAAACACCATATATTTT
CASSVGLQGSGNTIYF
>NA|TRBV5-1|NA|TRBJ1-1
TGCGCCAGCAGGGTGGGGGTGAACACTGAAGCTTTCTTT
CASRVGVNTEAFF
>NA|TRBV7-2|NA|TRBJ2-1
TGTGCCAGCAGCTTAGCAGGGTCGGCCTACAATGAGCAGTTCTTC
CASSLAGSAYNEQFF
>NA|TRBV2|NA|TRBJ1-2
TGTGCCAGCAGTGACGGACTGAACTATGGCTACACCTTC
CASSDGLNYGYTF
>NA|TRBV5-4|NA|TRBJ2-1
TGTGCCAGCAGCTTGGATGCAGGCCCCTACAATGAGCAGTTCTTC
CASSLDAGPYNEQFF
>TRBD1|TRBV5-1|NA|TRBJ2-3
TGCGCCAGCAGCTTGCCGTCAGGGGGCGAGGATACGCAGTATTTT
CASSLPSGGEDTQYF
>TRBD1|TRBV6-6|NA|TRBJ2-2
TGTGCCAGCAGTAGACAGGGGTTGAACACCGGGGAGCTGTTTTTT
CASSRQGLNTGELFF
>TRBD1|TRBV6-1|NA|TRBJ1-5
TGTGCCAGCAGTAACAGACAGGGACAGCCCCAGCATTTT
CASSNRQGQPQHF
>NA|TRBV7-9|NA|TRBJ2-7
TGTGCCAGCAGCTTAGACTTTGGCGGCCCCCACTTC
CASSLDFGGPHF
>NA|TRBV27|once|TRBJ1-2
TGTGCCAGCAGTTCCGCTACGACAGGCCTCTATGGCTACACCTTC
CASSSATTGLYGYTF
>NA|TRBV6-1|NA|TRBJ1-1
TGTGCCAGCAGTGAACCGGGGGCGTTCACTGAAGCTTTCTTT
CASSEPGAFTEAFF
>NA|TRBV25-1|NA|TRBJ2-4
TGTGCCAGCAGATCCAACAGAGATCAGTACTTC
CASRSNRDQYF
>NA|TRBV7-9|few|TRBJ1-2
TGTGCCAGCAGCTTAGGGCTAGATATTAACTATGGCTACACCTTC
CASSLGLDINYGYTF